The 25 T cell receptor beta chains below all came from one sample that was sequenced in a study of cytomegalovirus exposure and HLA in healthy donors. Researchers ran the PCR with 60 Vbeta and 13 Jbeta primers. The data were produced by immunoSEQ multiplex PCR, yet TCRdb's version contains in-frame clones alone and is incomplete. The data contain 110,000 to 150,000 clones, roughly 82% of them seen just once; the ten biggest clones take up about 7%. Sequenced input: PBMCs. These receptors came from a man aged 25 to 40 in good health and CMV-seronegative.

This chain links TRBV6-1 with TRBJ2-1; the match to TRBD1 covers 7 bases. Germline lookup yields CDR1 MNHNS and CDR2 SASEGT. The CDR3 runs 10 residues. The J segment lost 12 bases and the V segment lost 7 bases, leaving 3 bases of the junction unmatched. The CDR3 DNA follows: TGTGCCAGCAACGACAGGGTGCAGTTCTTC. This translates into CASNDRVQFF.

The gene calls are TRBV6-5 and TRBJ1-6; the match to TRBD1 covers 7 bases. The germline V gene encodes CDR1 MNHEY and CDR2 SVGAGI. The CDR3 runs to 15 residues. V shed 6 bases and J 10 bases; nucleotides not matched to a gene: 12. The CDR3 protein is CASSRQGMGGSPLHF. The CDR3 nucleotides are TGTGCCAGCAGCCGACAGGGTATGGGAGGCTCACCCCTCCACTTT.

This chain links TRBV5-4 with TRBJ1-2, with 7 bases lining up with TRBD1. Germline CDR1 and CDR2: SGHNT and YYREEE (reference sequence). The J segment lost 5 bases and the V segment lost 4 bases, leaving 8 bases of the junction unmatched. This CDR3 is 14 amino acids long. CDR3 sequence reads: CASSPGQARYGYTF. In nucleotides, the CDR3 is TGTGCCAGCAGCCCCGGACAGGCTAGGTATGGCTACACCTTC.

This clone was seen more than once but under ten times. This chain links TRBV7-2 with TRBJ1-3; 10 nucleotides line up with TRBD1. The CDR3 loop spans 15 amino acids. J was trimmed by 9 bases and V by 5 bases; bases with no gene match: 10. The germline gives CDR1 SGHTA, CDR2 FQGNSA. As DNA, the CDR3 is TGTGCCAGCAGCCTCCAGACAGGGGGCGATGGCACCATATATTTT. It encodes CASSLQTGGDGTIYF.

This clone has only one observation. This sequence joins TRBV7-9 and TRBJ2-2; TRBD2 matches at 8 bases. From germline, CDR1 is SEHNR and CDR2 FQNEAQ (reference sequence). The CDR3 consists of 14 residues. V shed 5 bases and J 4 bases; nucleotides not matched to a gene: 3. For the CDR3, the DNA is TGTGCCAGCAGCCCCCGGGGGGGCACCGGGGAGCTGTTTTTT. This translates into CASSPRGGTGELFF. Combining the CDR3 with reference TRBV7-9 and TRBJ2-2 gives the whole variable domain DTGVSQNPRHKITKRGQNVTFRCDPISEHNRLYWYRQTLGQGPEFLTYFQNEAQLEKSRLLSDRFSAERPKGSFSTLEIQRTEQGDSAMYLCASSPRGGTGELFFGEGSRLTVL.

The gene calls are TRBV7-8 and TRBJ2-3; TRBD2 matches 12 bases. This CDR3 is built from 19 residues. Unmatched junction bases numbered 14, after V lost 5 bases and J lost 2 bases. Germline V gene sequence: CDR1 SGHVS, CDR2 FQNEAQ. The CDR3 sequence is CASSIRFTSGRRVTDTQYF. The CDR3 DNA follows: TGTGCCAGCAGCATCCGATTCACTAGCGGGAGGAGGGTCACAGATACGCAGTATTTT.

The rearrangement links TRBV5-1 to TRBJ2-3, with 9 bases lining up with TRBD2. The CDR3 totals 13 residues. The junction had 7 bases not matched to a gene; V was cut back by 8 bases and J by 6 bases. CDR1 is SGHRS, CDR2 YFSETQ, per germline. The CDR3 bases are TGCGCCAGTGGGGACCTAGCGGGGGATACGCAGTATTTT. The encoded protein is CASGDLAGDTQYF.

The V and J genes are TRBV15 and TRBJ2-5; 7 bases map to TRBD1. Germline trimming cut 1 base from V and 5 bases from J; bases unmatched to any gene: 4. Germline V CDR1 and CDR2: LNHNV, YYDKDF (reference sequence). The CDR3 is 14 residues long. CDR3 nucleotides: TGTGCCACCAGCAGAGGAGGGGGCTATGAGACCCAGTACTTC. Its translation is CATSRGGGYETQYF. Drawing the rest from reference TRBV15 and TRBJ2-5, the complete variable domain is DAMVIQNPRYQVTQFGKPVTLSCSQTLNHNVMYWYQQKSSQAPKLLFHYYDKDFNNEADTPDNFQSRRPNTSFCFLDIRSPGLGDTAMYLCATSRGGGYETQYFGPGTRLLVL.

This clone has just one count. The chain is built from TRBV28 and TRBJ2-3; TRBD1 matches at 7 bases. There are 15 residues in the CDR3. From germline, CDR1 is MDHEN and CDR2 SYDVKM. With 6 bases clipped from V and 1 base from J, the junction kept 7 bases outside the gene matches. DNA for the CDR3: TGTGCCAGCAGCCTGACAGGGTCGGGCACAGATACGCAGTATTTT. Translated, it gives CASSLTGSGTDTQYF.

The chain carries TRBV6-1 and TRBJ2-7, with 8 positions matching TRBD2. The germline V gene encodes CDR1 MNHNS and CDR2 SASEGT. CDR3 length: 14 amino acids. The V segment lost 3 bases and the J segment 5 bases; nucleotides outside the gene matches: 6. CDR3 region: CASSETGGPDEQYF. The CDR3 coding sequence is TGTGCCAGCAGTGAGACGGGGGGGCCGGACGAGCAGTACTTC.

The V and J genes are TRBV7-7 and TRBJ1-1; unclear D gene. Trimming took 4 bases from V and 1 from J, leaving 7 bases between them. Germline loops: CDR1 SSHAT, CDR2 FNYEAQ (reference sequence). The CDR3 length is 13 residues. CDR3: CASSSGPNTEAFF. The CDR3 coding sequence is TGTGCCAGCAGCTCTGGGCCGAACACTGAAGCTTTCTTT. Filled out from reference TRBV7-7 and TRBJ1-1, the complete variable domain reads GAGVSQSPRYKVTKRGQDVTLRCDPISSHATLYWYQQALGQGPEFLTYFNYEAQPDKSGLPSDRFSAERPEGSISTLTIQRTEQRDSAMYRCASSSGPNTEAFFGQGTRLTVV.

This clone has a handful of counts. CDR3 region: CASTLSANPYNEQFF. The CDR3 DNA reads TGCGCCAGTACGTTGTCCGCGAACCCCTACAATGAGCAGTTCTTC. V and J are TRBV5-1 and TRBJ2-1, with no clear D. There are 15 residues in the CDR3. Germline values: CDR1 SGHRS, CDR2 YFSETQ. Trimming took 8 bases from V and 2 from J, leaving 17 bases between them.

V usage is TRBV29-1 and J usage is TRBJ1-6; 7 bases are shared with TRBD1. The V gene end was trimmed by 4 bases and the J gene end by 6 bases; junction bases not matched to a gene: 3. This CDR3 spans 13 amino acids. Germline CDR1 is SQVTM and CDR2 is ANQGSEA. The CDR3 bases are TGCAGCGTTGGACAGGGAACTAATTCACCCCTCCACTTT. It translates to CSVGQGTNSPLHF.

In the case of this clone: This specimen includes other DNA sequences encoding the same CDR3. The V call is TRBV5-1, the J call TRBJ2-5; TRBD2 matches 14 bases. Germline CDR1 and CDR2: SGHRS and YFSETQ. The CDR3 is made up of 17 amino acids. The ends lost 0 bases at V and 4 bases at J; junction bases unmatched: 5. CDR3 amino acids: CASSLGLAGGPGETQYF. The CDR3 coding sequence is TGCGCCAGCAGCTTGGGACTAGCGGGAGGGCCAGGAGAGACCCAGTACTTC.

V and J are TRBV27 and TRBJ1-1; 10 nucleotides agree with TRBD1. CDR3 length equals 18 residues. Germline V gene sequence: CDR1 MNHEY, CDR2 SMNVEV (reference sequence). Losses at the gene ends were 5 bases for V and 0 bases for J; bases not matched to a gene: 12. The DNA for the CDR3 is TGTGCCAGCAGTCGCCAATGGGACAGGGGTTTTATGAACACTGAAGCTTTCTTT. This sequence encodes CASSRQWDRGFMNTEAFF.

The CDR3 protein is CASSASGMGAFF. The CDR3 coding sequence is TGTGCCAGCAGCGCCTCAGGGATGGGAGCTTTCTTT. V usage is TRBV9 and J usage is TRBJ1-1; possible D gene TRBD1, 5 bases. The CDR3 covers 12 residues. Looked up from germline, CDR1 is SGDLS and CDR2 is YYNGEE. V gave up 3 bases and J gave up 10 bases, with 13 bases separating them.

The chain couples TRBV18 to TRBJ1-1, with a tentative D call TRBD1 (5 bases). Germline CDR1 reads KGHSH; CDR2 reads LQKENI. The CDR3 is made up of 14 amino acids. The ends were cut back, 2 bases at V and 1 base at J, with 8 bases in the middle. This CDR3 reads CASSPGAGNTEAFF. The CDR3, as DNA: TGTGCCAGCTCACCAGGGGCCGGGAACACTGAAGCTTTCTTT.

The chain carries TRBV20-1 and TRBJ1-3; weak D call: TRBD1 (6 bases). CDR3 length: 11 residues. Trimming took 6 bases from V and 8 from J, leaving 11 bases between them. The germline V gene has CDR1 DFQATT and CDR2 SNEGSKA (reference sequence). The CDR3 region is CSAGPGDTIYF. The CDR3 DNA reads TGCAGTGCCGGCCCAGGGGACACCATATATTTT.

The chain links TRBV6-5 to TRBJ2-7; D might be TRBD2 (5 bases). The V gene's germline CDR1 is MNHEY and CDR2 SVGAGI. The CDR3 runs 11 residues. V lost 8 bases and J 7 bases, leaving 12 bases between the germline ends. CDR3 region: CASGRGKEQYF. The CDR3 DNA reads as TGTGCCAGCGGCCGGGGAAAGGAGCAGTACTTC.

This clone was observed a single time. The chain uses TRBV5-1 and TRBJ2-3, with 7 nucleotides matching TRBD1. The CDR3 loop spans 15 amino acids. Germline V gene lookup returns CDR1 SGHRS and CDR2 YFSETQ. Trimming cost V 3 bases and J 1 base; bases outside gene matches: 5. The CDR3, as DNA: TGCGCCAGCAGCTGGGCAGGGGGAGGCACAGATACGCAGTATTTT. Protein sequence: CASSWAGGGTDTQYF. Filled out from reference TRBV5-1 and TRBJ2-3, the complete variable domain reads KAGVTQTPRYLIKTRGQQVTLSCSPISGHRSVSWYQQTPGQGLQFLFEYFSETQRNKGNFPGRFSGRQFSNSRSEMNVSTLELGDSALYLCASSWAGGGTDTQYFGPGTRLTVL.

This clone was picked up a small number of times. CDR3 residues: CASSEPDRGHEKLFF. Written as DNA, the CDR3 is TGTGCCAGCAGTGAACCCGACAGGGGTCATGAAAAACTGTTTTTT. The rearrangement uses TRBV2 and TRBJ1-4, with TRBD1 matching 8 bases. The germline CDR1 and CDR2 sequences are SNHLY and FYNNEI. V lost 2 bases and J lost 6; bases outside the gene matches: 5. The CDR3 length is 15 residues. Full variable domain (remainder filled in from reference TRBV2 and TRBJ1-4): EPEVTQTPSHQVTQMGQEVILRCVPISNHLYFYWYRQILGQKVEFLVSFYNNEISEKSEIFDDQFSVERPDGSNFTLKIRSTKLEDSAMYFCASSEPDRGHEKLFFGSGTQLSVL.

The chain combines TRBV28 with TRBJ1-1; the match to TRBD1 covers 10 bases. The ends lost 5 bases at V and 3 bases at J; junction bases unmatched: 9. Looked up from germline, CDR1 is MDHEN and CDR2 is SYDVKM. The CDR3 length is 16 residues. CDR3 in DNA: TGTGCCAGCAGTCGGTGGACAGGGGGGGCGGACACTGAAGCTTTCTTT. This gives the protein CASSRWTGGADTEAFF.

This clone was observed once. This chain links TRBV6-5 with TRBJ2-1; D perhaps matches TRBD2 (5 bases). The ends were cut back, 4 bases at V and 0 bases at J, with 10 bases in the middle. The CDR3 has 15 residues. Germline V gene data show CDR1 as MNHEY and CDR2 as SVGAGI. CDR3 amino acids: CASSSAGPSYNEQFF. In nucleotides, the CDR3 is TGTGCCAGCAGTTCGGCGGGCCCCTCCTACAATGAGCAGTTCTTC.

The V gene is TRBV10-3, the J gene TRBJ2-1; 7 positions agree with TRBD2. The germline V gene encodes CDR1 ENHRY and CDR2 SYGVKD. V lost 4 bases to trimming and J lost 1 base; unmatched junction nucleotides: 1. This CDR3 is 14 amino acids long. CDR3 in DNA: TGTGCCATCAGTGGCGGGAGTTCCTACAATGAGCAGTTCTTC. Amino acid sequence: CAISGGSSYNEQFF.

V gene TRBV6-6 combines with J gene TRBJ1-4, with D unresolved. From germline, CDR1 is MNHNY and CDR2 SVGAGI (reference sequence). The CDR3 runs to 13 residues. V was clipped by 6 bases and J by 8 bases, with 13 bases between them. Written as DNA, the CDR3 is TGTGCCAGCAGCCCACCGGGCGGGGAAAAACTGTTTTTT. Amino acids: CASSPPGGEKLFF.